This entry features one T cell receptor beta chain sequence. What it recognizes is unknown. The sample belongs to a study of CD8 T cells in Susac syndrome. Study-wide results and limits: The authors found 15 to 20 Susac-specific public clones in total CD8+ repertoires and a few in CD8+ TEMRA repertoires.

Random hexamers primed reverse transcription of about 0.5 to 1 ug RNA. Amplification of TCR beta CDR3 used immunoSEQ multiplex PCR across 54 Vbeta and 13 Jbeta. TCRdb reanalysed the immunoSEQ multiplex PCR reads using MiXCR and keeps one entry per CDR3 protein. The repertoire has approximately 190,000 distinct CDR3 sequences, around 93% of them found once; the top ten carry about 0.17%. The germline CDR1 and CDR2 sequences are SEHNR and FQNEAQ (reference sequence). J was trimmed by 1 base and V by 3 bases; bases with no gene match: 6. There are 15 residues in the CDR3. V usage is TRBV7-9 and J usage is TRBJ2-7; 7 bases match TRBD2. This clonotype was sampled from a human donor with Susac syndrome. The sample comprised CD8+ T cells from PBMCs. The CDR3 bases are TGTGCCAGCAGCTTTCCCTCTAGCGGATCCTACGAGCAGTACTTC. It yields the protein CASSFPSSGSYEQYF.